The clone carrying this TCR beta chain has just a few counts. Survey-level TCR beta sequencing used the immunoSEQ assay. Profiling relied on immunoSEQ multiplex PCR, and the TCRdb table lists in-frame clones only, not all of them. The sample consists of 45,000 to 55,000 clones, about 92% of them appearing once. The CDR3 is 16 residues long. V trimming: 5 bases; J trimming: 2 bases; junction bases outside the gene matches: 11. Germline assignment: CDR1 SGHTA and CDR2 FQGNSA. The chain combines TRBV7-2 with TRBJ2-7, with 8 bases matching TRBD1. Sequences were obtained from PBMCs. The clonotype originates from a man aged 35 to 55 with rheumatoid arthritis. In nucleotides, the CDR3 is TGTGCCAGCAGCGCAAGAGGACAGGGCCAAACCTACGAGCAGTACTTC. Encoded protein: CASSARGQGQTYEQYF.